The rows below give T cell receptor beta chains drawn from one sample of a study of siplizumab effects on memory and regulatory T cells. The repertoire was sequenced with immunoSEQ multiplex PCR; TCRdb's copy has only in-frame clones and lacks some. This table holds 50,000 to 55,000 clones, about 93% found once. The source material was CD8+ T cells sorted from blood. These TCRs come from a human donor in good health. CDR3s include the opening cysteine and the closing phenylalanine or tryptophan. D genes are given only for firm matches. Only some rows state a clone size, as once, few, many or a class for expanded clones.

D | J | V | size | DNA | CDR3
. | TRBJ2-7 | TRBV7-3 | . | TGTGCCAGCAGCCCCGGTGCCTTGGGTTACGAGCAGTACTTC | CASSPGALGYEQYF
. | TRBJ2-1 | TRBV29-1 | . | TGCAGCGTTTTACAGGGATCTACCTACAATGAGCAGTTCTTC | CSVLQGSTYNEQFF
. | TRBJ2-3 | TRBV9 | . | TGTGCCAGCAGCGTAGATTCCTCGGACGGAGATACGCAGTATTTT | CASSVDSSDGDTQYF
. | TRBJ2-7 | TRBV20-1 | . | TGCAGTGCTAGTTTGGTCGAGCAGTACTTC | CSASLVEQYF
. | TRBJ1-1 | TRBV27 | . | TGTGCCAGCAGCTCAGGGGTGGGGAACACTGAAGCTTTCTTT | CASSSGVGNTEAFF
TRBD2 | TRBJ2-3 | TRBV11-3 | . | TGTGCCAGCAGCTATGGGACTAGCGGCACAGATACGCAGTATTTT | CASSYGTSGTDTQYF
. | TRBJ2-2 | TRBV29-1 | . | TGCAGCGTTCTAAGCCGGGAAAACACCGGGGAGCTGTTTTTT | CSVLSRENTGELFF
TRBD1 | TRBJ1-1 | TRBV9 | . | TGTGCCAGCAGCTACCGGACAGGATTTAGTGAAGCTTTCTTT | CASSYRTGFSEAFF
TRBD2 | TRBJ2-7 | TRBV13 | . | TGTGCCAGCAGCCCGCGGACTAGCGGGATCTACGAGCAGTACTTC | CASSPRTSGIYEQYF
. | TRBJ1-3 | TRBV9 | . | TGTGCCAGCAGCGTAGACGATAACGGATCTGGAAACACCATATATTTT | CASSVDDNGSGNTIYF
. | TRBJ2-7 | TRBV6-1 | . | TGTGCCAGCAGTGAAGCCGCTTTAGACTACGAGCAGTACTTC | CASSEAALDYEQYF
TRBD2 | TRBJ2-7 | TRBV14 | . | TGTGCCAGCAGCCAGATAACTAGCGGAGGTACCTACGAGCAGTACTTC | CASSQITSGGTYEQYF
. | TRBJ1-2 | TRBV28 | . | TGTGCCAGCACCATTCGACAGCCCTATGGCTACACCTTC | CASTIRQPYGYTF
. | TRBJ2-1 | TRBV9 | . | TGTGCCAGCAGCGTGGATGGGGCGGGCCTGGGGGGTGAGCAGTTCTTC | CASSVDGAGLGGEQFF
. | TRBJ2-7 | TRBV7-9 | once | TGTGCCAGCAGCTTAGGTGGGGACGAGCAGTACTTC | CASSLGGDEQYF
. | TRBJ2-5 | TRBV6-5 | . | TGTGCCAGCAGTTACGACAGCGAAGAGACCCAGTACTTC | CASSYDSEETQYF
. | TRBJ1-1 | TRBV2 | . | TGTGCCAGCAGTGTAGCCAGGGAGGTTACTGAAGCTTTCTTT | CASSVAREVTEAFF
. | TRBJ2-7 | TRBV7-9 | . | TGTGCCAGCAGCCAAACCTACAGGGAAACCTACGAGCAGTACTTC | CASSQTYRETYEQYF
. | TRBJ1-1 | TRBV10-2 | . | TGCGCCAGCAGTGAGACCAGGGGATCCACTGAAGCTTTCTTT | CASSETRGSTEAFF
. | TRBJ1-5 | TRBV27 | . | TGTGCCAGCAGAGTGGGGGTAGGGATAAGCAATCAGCCCCAGCATTTT | CASRVGVGISNQPQHF
. | TRBJ2-3 | TRBV7-2 | . | TGTGCCAGCAGCCGGCTGGGGGGCACAGATACGCAGTATTTT | CASSRLGGTDTQYF
. | TRBJ2-7 | TRBV11-2 | . | TGTGCCAGCAGCCGGGGTGGGGCCTCCTACGAGCAGTACTTC | CASSRGGASYEQYF
. | TRBJ1-1 | TRBV27 | once | TGTGCCAGCAGTGCCCTCCAGGGGAAGAACACTGAAGCTTTCTTT | CASSALQGKNTEAFF
. | TRBJ2-5 | TRBV6-5 | . | TGTGCCAGCAGCTCACTAGGTAACCAAGAGACCCAGTACTTC | CASSSLGNQETQYF
TRBD2 | TRBJ2-7 | TRBV19 | . | TGTGCCAGTAGTATGGACAGCGGGAGCTCCTACGAGCAGTACTTC | CASSMDSGSSYEQYF
TRBD1 | TRBJ2-7 | TRBV7-6 | . | TGTGCCAGCAGCTTAGGGGCGGGACAGGGGACATTACCCTCCTACGAGCAGTACTTC | CASSLGAGQGTLPSYEQYF
TRBD1 | TRBJ2-4 | TRBV19 | . | TGTGCCAGTAGTATCGCAGGGGGCGATGTCATTCAGTACTTC | CASSIAGGDVIQYF